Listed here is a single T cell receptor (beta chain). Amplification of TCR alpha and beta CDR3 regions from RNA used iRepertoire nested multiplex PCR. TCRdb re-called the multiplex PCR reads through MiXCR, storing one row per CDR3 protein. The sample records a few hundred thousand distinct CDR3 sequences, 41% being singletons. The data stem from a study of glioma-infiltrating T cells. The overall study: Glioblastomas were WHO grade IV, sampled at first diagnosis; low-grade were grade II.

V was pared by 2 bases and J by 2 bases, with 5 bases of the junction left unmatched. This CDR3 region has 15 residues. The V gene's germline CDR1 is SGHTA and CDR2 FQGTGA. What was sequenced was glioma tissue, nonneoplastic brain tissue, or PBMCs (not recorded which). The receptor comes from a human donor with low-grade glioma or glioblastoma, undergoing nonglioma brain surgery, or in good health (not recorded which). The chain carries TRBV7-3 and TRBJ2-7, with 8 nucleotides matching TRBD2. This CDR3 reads CASSLYSGGPYEQYF. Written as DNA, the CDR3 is TGTGCCAGCAGCTTATACTCGGGAGGGCCCTACGAGCAGTACTTC.